The T cell receptor beta chain under discussion was sequenced for a study of T cell repertoires in cytomegalovirus infection. Study background: Carrying CMV and the relevant HLA type showed in public TCR beta signatures. Overall study findings and caveats: Carriage of CMV together with the relevant HLA was identifiable through cumulative public TCR beta family frequency.

The V end lost 3 bases, the J end lost 5 bases, and 7 bases lay between the germline ends. The CDR3 totals 12 residues. Looked up from germline, CDR1 is SGHVS and CDR2 is FNYEAQ. TCRdb used MiXCR to reprocess the reads, holding one entry per CDR3 protein. The sample contains under 450,000 distinct CDR3 sequences, roughly 36% of which appear only once. This clonotype was found a few times. Its antigen is undetermined. This TCR derives from a human donor in good health (CMV status not recorded). Some clones in this sample may be carry-over from other donors' samples. V and J are TRBV7-6 and TRBJ1-1, with no clear D. The material was cultured PBMCs, obtained from culture after CMV antigen stimulation. This chain's CDR3 is CASSLSTTEAFF. CDR3 DNA: TGTGCCAGCAGCTTGAGTACGACTGAAGCTTTCTTT.